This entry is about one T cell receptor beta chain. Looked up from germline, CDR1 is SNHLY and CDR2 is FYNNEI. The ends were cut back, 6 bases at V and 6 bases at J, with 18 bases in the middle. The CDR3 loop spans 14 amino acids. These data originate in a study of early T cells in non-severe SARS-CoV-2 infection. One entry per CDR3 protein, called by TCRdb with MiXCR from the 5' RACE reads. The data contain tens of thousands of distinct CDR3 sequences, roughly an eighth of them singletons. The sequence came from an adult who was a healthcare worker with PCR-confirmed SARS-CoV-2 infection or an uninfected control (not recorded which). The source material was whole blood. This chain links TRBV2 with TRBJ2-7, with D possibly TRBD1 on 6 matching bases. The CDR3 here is CASRGRAGELEQYF. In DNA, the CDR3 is TGTGCCAGCAGGGGCCGGGCAGGGGAACTCGAGCAGTACTTC.